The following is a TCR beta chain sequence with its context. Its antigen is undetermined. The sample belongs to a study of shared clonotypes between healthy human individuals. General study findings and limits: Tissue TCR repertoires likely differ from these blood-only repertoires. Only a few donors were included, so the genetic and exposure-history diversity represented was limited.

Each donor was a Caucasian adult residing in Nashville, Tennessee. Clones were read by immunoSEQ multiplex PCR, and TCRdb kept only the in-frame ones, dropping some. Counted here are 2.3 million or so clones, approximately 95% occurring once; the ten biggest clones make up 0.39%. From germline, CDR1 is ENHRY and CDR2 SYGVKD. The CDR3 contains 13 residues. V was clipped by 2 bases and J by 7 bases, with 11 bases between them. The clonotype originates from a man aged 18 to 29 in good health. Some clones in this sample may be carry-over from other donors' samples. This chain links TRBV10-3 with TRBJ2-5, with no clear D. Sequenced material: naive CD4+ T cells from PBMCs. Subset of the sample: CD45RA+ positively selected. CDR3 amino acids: CAISEGLPGTQYF. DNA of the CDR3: TGTGCCATCAGTGAGGGCCTACCGGGGACCCAGTACTTC.